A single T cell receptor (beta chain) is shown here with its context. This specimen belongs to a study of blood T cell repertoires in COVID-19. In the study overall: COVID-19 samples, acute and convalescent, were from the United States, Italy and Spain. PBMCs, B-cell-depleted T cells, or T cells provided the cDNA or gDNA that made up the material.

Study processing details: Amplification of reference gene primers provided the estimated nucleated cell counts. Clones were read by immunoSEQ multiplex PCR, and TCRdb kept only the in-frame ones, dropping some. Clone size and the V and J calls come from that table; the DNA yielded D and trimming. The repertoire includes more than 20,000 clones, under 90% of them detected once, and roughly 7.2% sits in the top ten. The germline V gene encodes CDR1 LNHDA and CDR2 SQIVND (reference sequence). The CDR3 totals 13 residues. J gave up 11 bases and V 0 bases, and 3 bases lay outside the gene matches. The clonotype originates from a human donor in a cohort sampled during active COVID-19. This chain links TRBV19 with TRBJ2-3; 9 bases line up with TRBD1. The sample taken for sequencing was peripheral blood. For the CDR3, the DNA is TGTGCCAGTAGTATAGATCGGGGACAGGGGCAGTATTTT. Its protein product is CASSIDRGQGQYF.